A selection of T cell receptor beta chains follows, all from one sample in a study of graft-versus-host responses after intestinal transplantation. TCRdb keeps only in-frame clones here, not all; method: immunoSEQ multiplex PCR. The table lists 35,000 to 40,000 clones, approximately 90% of them singletons. Sequencing was performed on ileum tissue, taken approximately 210 days after intestinal transplant. The receptors come from a human patient who received an intestinal transplant, so some T cells may come from the graft donor. Both conserved end residues are part of each CDR3. A D gene is named only where the DNA matches it firmly. Not every row has a clone size; where given, it reads once, few, many or a size class.

CATSRLFEGRYQPQHF | TGTGCCACCAGCAGGCTATTTGAGGGTAGGTATCAGCCCCAGCATTTT | - | TRBJ1-5 | - | TRBV15
CASSLVVGNIQYF | TGTGCCAGCAGCTTGGTGGTGGGGAACATTCAGTACTTC | - | TRBJ2-4 | - | TRBV5-6
CASSQDYRVGETQYF | TGTGCCAGCAGCCAAGATTACAGGGTGGGGGAGACCCAGTACTTC | - | TRBJ2-5 | once | TRBV14
CASGWAGEGTQYF | TGTGCCAGCGGCTGGGCGGGGGAAGGGACCCAGTACTTC | TRBD2 | TRBJ2-5 | - | TRBV14
CASSPVTGSYGYTF | TGTGCCAGCAGCCCCGTTACAGGGAGCTATGGCTACACCTTC | - | TRBJ1-2 | - | TRBV14
CASRRTASYEQYF | TGTGCCAGCAGGAGGACAGCTTCCTACGAGCAGTACTTC | - | TRBJ2-7 | - | TRBV6-5
CASSLARQETQYF | TGTGCCAGCAGCTTAGCAAGGCAAGAGACCCAGTACTTC | - | TRBJ2-5 | - | TRBV11-3
CASSPILAGGGNEQFF | TGTGCCAGCAGCCCCATACTAGCGGGAGGGGGCAATGAGCAGTTCTTC | TRBD2 | TRBJ2-1 | - | TRBV7-3
CASSFPPTSGTWQETQYF | TGTGCCAGCAGTTTTCCCCCGACTAGCGGGACGTGGCAAGAGACCCAGTACTTC | TRBD2 | TRBJ2-5 | - | TRBV28
CASKLALAYNEQFF | TGCGCCAGCAAACTAGCCCTTGCTTACAATGAGCAGTTCTTC | - | TRBJ2-1 | - | TRBV5-1
CASSFRDNPYEQYF | TGTGCCAGCAGCTTCCGGGACAACCCCTACGAGCAGTACTTC | - | TRBJ2-7 | - | TRBV7-9
CASRGRGPQGYTF | TGTGCCAGCAGGGGCAGGGGGCCTCAGGGCTACACCTTC | TRBD1 | TRBJ1-2 | - | TRBV2
CASSLTWGIGDTEAFF | TGTGCCAGCAGCTTAACGTGGGGGATTGGGGACACTGAAGCTTTCTTT | - | TRBJ1-1 | - | TRBV13
CASSVTGALDTEAFF | TGTGCCAGCAGTGTTACGGGGGCGTTGGACACTGAAGCTTTCTTT | - | TRBJ1-1 | - | TRBV2
CASSLAVDRGIWFF | TGCGCCAGCAGCTTGGCCGTAGACAGGGGGATTTGGTTCTTC | TRBD1 | TRBJ2-1 | - | TRBV5-1
CASSLTGEYDEQFF | TGCGCCAGCAGCTTGACAGGGGAATATGATGAGCAGTTCTTC | TRBD1 | TRBJ2-1 | - | TRBV5-1
CSALGDREQYF | TGCAGTGCGTTAGGGGATCGCGAGCAGTACTTC | - | TRBJ2-7 | - | TRBV20-1
CASSPSLDGYGYTF | TGTGCCAGCAGTCCCTCGCTCGACGGTTACGGCTACACCTTC | - | TRBJ1-2 | - | TRBV28
CASSLELAGGQETQYF | TGCGCCAGCAGCTTGGAGCTAGCGGGGGGGCAAGAGACCCAGTACTTC | TRBD2 | TRBJ2-5 | - | TRBV5-1
CASSTRTGGETQYF | TGTGCCAGCAGCACAAGGACAGGGGGGGAGACCCAGTACTTC | TRBD1 | TRBJ2-5 | - | TRBV5-6
CASSVWDTGELFF | TGTGCCAGCTCCGTCTGGGACACCGGGGAGCTGTTTTTT | - | TRBJ2-2 | - | TRBV18
CSPGREGHNEQFF | TGCAGCCCCGGTCGAGAGGGCCACAATGAGCAGTTCTTC | - | TRBJ2-1 | - | TRBV29-1
CASRQPQGKDTEAFF | TGTGCCAGCAGACAGCCCCAGGGTAAGGACACTGAAGCTTTCTTT | - | TRBJ1-1 | - | TRBV6-5
CASSPTGEGEQFF | TGCGCCAGCAGCCCTACAGGGGAAGGTGAGCAGTTCTTC | TRBD1 | TRBJ2-1 | once | TRBV4-1
CASSVVASGREQFF | TGTGCCAGCAGCGTAGTGGCATCCGGGAGGGAGCAGTTCTTC | TRBD2 | TRBJ2-1 | - | TRBV9
CASFYPGAHGYTF | TGTGCCAGCTTTTACCCAGGGGCCCATGGCTACACCTTC | - | TRBJ1-2 | once | TRBV18
CASSLGGSYGYTF | TGTGCCAGCAGTTTGGGGGGGAGCTATGGCTACACCTTC | - | TRBJ1-2 | few | TRBV5-6
CASSLGGGHTGELFF | TGTGCCAGCAGCTTGGGGGGGGGACACACCGGGGAGCTGTTTTTT | TRBD2 | TRBJ2-2 | - | TRBV5-4
CASRRTGGATNEKLFF | TGTGCCAGCAGACGGACAGGGGGGGCGACTAATGAAAAACTGTTTTTT | TRBD1 | TRBJ1-4 | - | TRBV28
CASSQGWNYEQYF | TGCGCCAGCAGCCAAGGCTGGAACTACGAGCAGTACTTC | - | TRBJ2-7 | once | TRBV4-1
CASSYGTGAAFF | TGTGCCAGCAGTTATGGGACAGGGGCCGCTTTCTTT | TRBD1 | TRBJ1-1 | once | TRBV6-6
CASTSPRGGADEQFF | TGTGCCAGCACCTCCCCTCGGGGGGGCGCAGATGAGCAGTTCTTC | TRBD2 | TRBJ2-1 | - | TRBV28
CASSWDTRLDGYTF | TGTGCCAGCAGTTGGGACACCCGGCTAGATGGCTACACCTTC | - | TRBJ1-2 | - | TRBV6-5
CSARHYNEQFF | TGCAGTGCTAGACATTACAATGAGCAGTTCTTC | - | TRBJ2-1 | - | TRBV20-1
CASSLLQGSPFYEQYF | TGTGCCAGCAGCTTACTACAGGGATCCCCCTTTTACGAGCAGTACTTC | - | TRBJ2-7 | once | TRBV7-9
CASSETWTGYGYTF | TGTGCCAGCAGTGAAACCTGGACTGGCTATGGCTACACCTTC | - | TRBJ1-2 | - | TRBV2